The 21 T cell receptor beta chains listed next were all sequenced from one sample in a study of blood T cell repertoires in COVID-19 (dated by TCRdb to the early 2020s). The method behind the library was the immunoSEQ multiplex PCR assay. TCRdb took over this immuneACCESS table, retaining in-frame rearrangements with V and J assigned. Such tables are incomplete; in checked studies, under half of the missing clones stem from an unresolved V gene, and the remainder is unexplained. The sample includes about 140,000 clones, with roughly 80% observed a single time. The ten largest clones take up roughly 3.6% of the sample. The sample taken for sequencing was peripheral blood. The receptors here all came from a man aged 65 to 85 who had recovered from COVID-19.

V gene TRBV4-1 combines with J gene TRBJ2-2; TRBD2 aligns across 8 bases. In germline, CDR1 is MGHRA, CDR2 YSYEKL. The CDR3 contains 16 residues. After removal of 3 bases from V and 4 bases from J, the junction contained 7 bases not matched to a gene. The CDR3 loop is CASSHAQAGVTGELFF. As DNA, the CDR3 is TGCGCCAGCAGCCACGCCCAAGCGGGGGTCACCGGGGAGCTGTTTTTT.

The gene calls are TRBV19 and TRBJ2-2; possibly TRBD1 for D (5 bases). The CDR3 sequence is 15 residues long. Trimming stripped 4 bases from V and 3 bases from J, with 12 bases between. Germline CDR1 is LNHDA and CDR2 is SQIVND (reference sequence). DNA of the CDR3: TGTGCCAGTAGTACACCCACAGGATACACCGGGGAGCTGTTTTTT. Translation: CASSTPTGYTGELFF.

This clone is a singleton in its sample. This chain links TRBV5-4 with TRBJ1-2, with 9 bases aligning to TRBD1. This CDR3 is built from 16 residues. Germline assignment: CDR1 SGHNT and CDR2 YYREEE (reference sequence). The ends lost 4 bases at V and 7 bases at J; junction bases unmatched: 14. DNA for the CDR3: TGTGCCAGCAGCCTTTTTGTAGGGACAGGGAGTCTTGGCTACACCTTC. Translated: CASSLFVGTGSLGYTF.

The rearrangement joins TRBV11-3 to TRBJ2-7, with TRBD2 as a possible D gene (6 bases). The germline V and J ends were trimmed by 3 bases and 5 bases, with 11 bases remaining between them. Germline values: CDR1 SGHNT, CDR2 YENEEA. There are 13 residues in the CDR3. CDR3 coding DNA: TGTGCCAGCAGCTTCTCGCCGGGGGACGAGCAGTACTTC. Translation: CASSFSPGDEQYF.

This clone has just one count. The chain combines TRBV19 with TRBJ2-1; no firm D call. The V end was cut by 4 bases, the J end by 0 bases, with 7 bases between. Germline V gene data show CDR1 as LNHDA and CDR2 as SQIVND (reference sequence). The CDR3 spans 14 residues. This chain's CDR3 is CASSTGLSYNEQFF. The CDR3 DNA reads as TGTGCCAGTAGTACGGGTCTCTCCTACAATGAGCAGTTCTTC.

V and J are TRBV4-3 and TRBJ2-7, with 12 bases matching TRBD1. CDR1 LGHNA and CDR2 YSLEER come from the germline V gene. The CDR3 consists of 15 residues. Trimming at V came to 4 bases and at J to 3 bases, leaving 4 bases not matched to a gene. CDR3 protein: CASSPGTGGSYEQYF. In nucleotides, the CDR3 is TGCGCCAGCAGCCCGGGGACAGGGGGCAGCTACGAGCAGTACTTC.

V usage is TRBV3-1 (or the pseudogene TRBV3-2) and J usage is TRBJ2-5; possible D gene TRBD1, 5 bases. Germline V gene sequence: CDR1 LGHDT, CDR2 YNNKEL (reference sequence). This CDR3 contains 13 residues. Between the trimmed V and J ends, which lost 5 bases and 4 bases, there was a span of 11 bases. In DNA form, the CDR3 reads TGTGCCAGCAGCGCCCAGGGTCCAGAGACCCAGTACTTC. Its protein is CASSAQGPETQYF.

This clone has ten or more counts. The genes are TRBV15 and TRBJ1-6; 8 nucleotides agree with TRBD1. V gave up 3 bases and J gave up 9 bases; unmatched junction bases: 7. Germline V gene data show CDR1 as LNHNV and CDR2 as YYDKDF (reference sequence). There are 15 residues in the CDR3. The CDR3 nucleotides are TGTGCCACCAGCAGGACAGGGGAAAGGGGTTCACCCCTCCACTTT. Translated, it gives CATSRTGERGSPLHF. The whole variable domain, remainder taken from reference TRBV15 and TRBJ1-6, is DAMVIQNPRYQVTQFGKPVTLSCSQTLNHNVMYWYQQKSSQAPKLLFHYYDKDFNNEADTPDNFQSRRPNTSFCFLDIRSPGLGDTAMYLCATSRTGERGSPLHFGNGTRLTVT.

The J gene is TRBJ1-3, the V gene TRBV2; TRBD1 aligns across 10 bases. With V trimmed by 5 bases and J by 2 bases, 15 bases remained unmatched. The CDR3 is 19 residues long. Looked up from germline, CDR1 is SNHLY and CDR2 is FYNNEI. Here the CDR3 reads CASSPGQGLIKSAGNTIYF. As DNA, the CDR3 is TGTGCCAGCAGTCCGGGACAGGGGCTTATCAAGAGTGCTGGAAACACCATATATTTT.

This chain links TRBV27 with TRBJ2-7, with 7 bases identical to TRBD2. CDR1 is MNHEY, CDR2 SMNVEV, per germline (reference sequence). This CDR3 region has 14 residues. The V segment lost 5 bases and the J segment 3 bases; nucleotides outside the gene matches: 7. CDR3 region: CASSLGAGNYEQYF. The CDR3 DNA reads TGTGCCAGCAGTCTGGGAGCGGGAAACTACGAGCAGTACTTC.

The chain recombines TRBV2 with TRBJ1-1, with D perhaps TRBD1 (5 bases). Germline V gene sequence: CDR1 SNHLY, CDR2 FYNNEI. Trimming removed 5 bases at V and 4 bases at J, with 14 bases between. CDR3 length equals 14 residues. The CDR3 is CASSLRGGSTEAFF. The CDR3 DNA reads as TGTGCCAGCAGTCTCCGGGGGGGGAGCACTGAAGCTTTCTTT.

The CDR3 protein is CASSLGVAKNIQYF. The CDR3 DNA follows: TGTGCCAGCAGCCTAGGGGTAGCCAAAAACATTCAGTACTTC. The rearrangement joins TRBV6-6 to TRBJ2-4; TRBD1 might be the D (5 bases). V dropped 6 bases and J dropped 0 bases, with 9 bases sitting between them. CDR1 MNHNY and CDR2 SVGAGI come from the germline V gene (reference sequence). The CDR3 is 14 amino acids.

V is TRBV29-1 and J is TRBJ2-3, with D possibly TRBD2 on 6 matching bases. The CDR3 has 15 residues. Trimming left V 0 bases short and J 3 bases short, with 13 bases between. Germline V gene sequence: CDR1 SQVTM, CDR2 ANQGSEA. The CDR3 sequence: CSVEEFGRGTDTQYF. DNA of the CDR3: TGCAGCGTTGAAGAATTCGGGAGAGGGACAGATACGCAGTATTTT.

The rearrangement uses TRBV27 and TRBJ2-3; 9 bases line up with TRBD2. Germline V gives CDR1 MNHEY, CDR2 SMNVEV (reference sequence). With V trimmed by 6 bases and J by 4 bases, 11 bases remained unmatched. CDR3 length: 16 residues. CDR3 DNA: TGTGCCAGCAGCCCTGGACTAGCGTTAAGAGCAGATACGCAGTATTTT. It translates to CASSPGLALRADTQYF.

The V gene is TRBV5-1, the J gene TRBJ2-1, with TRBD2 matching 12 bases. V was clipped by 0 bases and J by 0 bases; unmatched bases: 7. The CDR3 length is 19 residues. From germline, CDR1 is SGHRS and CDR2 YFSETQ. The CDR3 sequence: CASSLGGLAGGPSYNEQFF. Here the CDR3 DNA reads TGCGCCAGCAGCTTGGGCGGGCTAGCGGGAGGGCCCTCCTACAATGAGCAGTTCTTC.

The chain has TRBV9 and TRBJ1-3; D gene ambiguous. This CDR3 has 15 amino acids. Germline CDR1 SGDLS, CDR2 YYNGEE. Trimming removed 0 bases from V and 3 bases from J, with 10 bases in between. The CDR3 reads CASSVEAGVGNTIYF. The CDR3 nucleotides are TGTGCCAGCAGCGTAGAGGCCGGGGTTGGAAACACCATATATTTT.

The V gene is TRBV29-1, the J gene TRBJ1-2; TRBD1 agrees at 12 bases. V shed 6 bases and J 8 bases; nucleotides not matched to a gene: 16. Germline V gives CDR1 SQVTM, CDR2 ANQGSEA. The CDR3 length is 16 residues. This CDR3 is CSVVMPGQGASGGYTF. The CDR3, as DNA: TGCAGCGTCGTAATGCCGGGACAGGGGGCTTCTGGAGGCTACACCTTC.

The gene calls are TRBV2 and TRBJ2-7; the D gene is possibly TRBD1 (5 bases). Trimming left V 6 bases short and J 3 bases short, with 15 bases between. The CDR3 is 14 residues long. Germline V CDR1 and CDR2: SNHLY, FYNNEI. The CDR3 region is CASRPQGRLYEQYF. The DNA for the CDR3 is TGTGCCAGCAGGCCCCAGGGCCGCCTCTACGAGCAGTACTTC. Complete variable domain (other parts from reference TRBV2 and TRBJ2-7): EPEVTQTPSHQVTQMGQEVILRCVPISNHLYFYWYRQILGQKVEFLVSFYNNEISEKSEIFDDQFSVERPDGSNFTLKIRSTKLEDSAMYFCASRPQGRLYEQYFGPGTRLTVT.

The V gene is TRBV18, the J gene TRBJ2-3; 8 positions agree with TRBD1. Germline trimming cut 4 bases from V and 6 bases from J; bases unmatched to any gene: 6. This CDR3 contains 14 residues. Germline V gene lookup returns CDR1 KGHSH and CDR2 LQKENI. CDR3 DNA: TGTGCCAGCTCACTAGGACAGGGAACCGATACGCAGTATTTT. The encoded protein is CASSLGQGTDTQYF.

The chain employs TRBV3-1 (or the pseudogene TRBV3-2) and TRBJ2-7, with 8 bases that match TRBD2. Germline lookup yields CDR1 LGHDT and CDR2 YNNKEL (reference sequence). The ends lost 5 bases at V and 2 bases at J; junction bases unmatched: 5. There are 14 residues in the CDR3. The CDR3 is CASSSRGGAYEQYF. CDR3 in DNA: TGTGCCAGCAGCTCCCGGGGGGGGGCCTACGAGCAGTACTTC.

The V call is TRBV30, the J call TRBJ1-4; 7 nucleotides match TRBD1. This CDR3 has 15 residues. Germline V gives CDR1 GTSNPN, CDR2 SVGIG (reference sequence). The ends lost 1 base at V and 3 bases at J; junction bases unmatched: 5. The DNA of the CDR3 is TGTGCCTGGAGTGCAGGGACAGCAGCTAATGAAAAACTGTTTTTT. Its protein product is CAWSAGTAANEKLFF.